This record concerns one T cell receptor (beta chain) sequence. This record belongs to a study of blood T cell repertoires in COVID-19. Study-level information: Acute and convalescent COVID-19 specimens originated in the United States, Italy and Spain.

This CDR3 is 14 amino acids long. Germline V gene sequence: CDR1 SGDLS, CDR2 YYNGEE. The junction had 7 bases not matched to a gene; V was cut back by 7 bases and J by 2 bases. The method was immunoSEQ multiplex PCR; TCRdb's version includes in-frame clones alone and lacks a portion of them. The sample carries 30,000 to 35,000 clones, roughly four fifths recorded once. The source is a man aged 50 or older with acute or convalescent COVID-19. Source material: peripheral blood. The rearrangement joins TRBV9 to TRBJ2-7, with 9 bases identical to TRBD1. CDR3 residues: CASSVGQGTYEQYF. For the CDR3, the DNA is TGTGCCAGCTCCGTGGGACAGGGCACCTACGAGCAGTACTTC. Looking up the rest from reference TRBV9 and TRBJ2-7 gives the full variable domain: DSGVTQTPKHLITATGQRVTLRCSPRSGDLSVYWYQQSLDQGLQFLIQYYNGEERAKGNILERFSAQQFPDLHSELNLSSLELGDSALYFCASSVGQGTYEQYFGPGTRLTVT.